This TCR beta chain was retrieved from a study of read filtering for tumor transcriptome and immune sequencing. This clonotype is medium-sized by share. This library used approximately 390 ng RNA and molecular barcoded adaptors spanning alpha/delta and beta/gamma chains. MiXCR, applied by TCRdb to the reads, yields one record per CDR3 protein. Of about 35,000 distinct CDR3 sequences in the sample, roughly an eighth were seen once. The sequencing sample was made of a population of CD138-negative cells sorted from bone marrow. This clonotype was obtained from a donor aged 40 or older with multiple myeloma.

The DNA for the CDR3 is TGCAGTGCCGTTTCTGGGGACGGAAGTAACAATGAGCAGTTCTTC. It translates to CSAVSGDGSNNEQFF. J is TRBJ2-1 and V is TRBV20-1, with D perhaps being TRBD1 or TRBD2 (5 bases each). The germline V gene has CDR1 DFQATT and CDR2 SNEGSKA (reference sequence). Trimming removed 6 bases from V and 5 bases from J, with 20 bases in between. This CDR3 spans 15 amino acids.